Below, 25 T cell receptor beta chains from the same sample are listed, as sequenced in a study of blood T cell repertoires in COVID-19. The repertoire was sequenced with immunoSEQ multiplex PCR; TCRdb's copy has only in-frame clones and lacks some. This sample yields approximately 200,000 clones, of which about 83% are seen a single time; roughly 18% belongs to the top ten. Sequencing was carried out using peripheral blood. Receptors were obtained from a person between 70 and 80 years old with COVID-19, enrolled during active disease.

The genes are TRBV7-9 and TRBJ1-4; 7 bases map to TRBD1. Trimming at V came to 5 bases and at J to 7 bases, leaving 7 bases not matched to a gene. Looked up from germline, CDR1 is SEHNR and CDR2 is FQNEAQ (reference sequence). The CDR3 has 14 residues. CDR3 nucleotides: TGTGCCAGCAGCCGGACAGGCGAAGCTGAAAAACTGTTTTTT. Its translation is CASSRTGEAEKLFF.

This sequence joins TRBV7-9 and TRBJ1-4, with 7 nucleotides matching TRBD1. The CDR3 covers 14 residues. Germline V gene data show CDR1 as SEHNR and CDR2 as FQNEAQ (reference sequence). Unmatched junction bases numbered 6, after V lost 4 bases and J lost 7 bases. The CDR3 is CASSSDRESEKLFF. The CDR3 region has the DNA TGTGCCAGCAGCTCAGACAGGGAAAGTGAAAAACTGTTTTTT.

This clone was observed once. The chain's CDR3 is CASSPAGDEQYF. The CDR3 nucleotides read TGTGCCAGCTCACCTGCGGGGGACGAGCAGTACTTC. This chain joins TRBV18 and TRBJ2-7; 7 nucleotides agree with TRBD2. Germline loops: CDR1 KGHSH, CDR2 LQKENI. The CDR3 consists of 12 residues. Trimming cost V 3 bases and J 5 bases; bases outside gene matches: 1.

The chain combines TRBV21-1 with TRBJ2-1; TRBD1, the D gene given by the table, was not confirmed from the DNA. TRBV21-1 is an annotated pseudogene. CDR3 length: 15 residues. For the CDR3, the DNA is TGTGCCAGCAGCTTAGACAGGAGCTCCTACAATGAGCAGTTCTTC. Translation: CASSLDRSSYNEQFF.

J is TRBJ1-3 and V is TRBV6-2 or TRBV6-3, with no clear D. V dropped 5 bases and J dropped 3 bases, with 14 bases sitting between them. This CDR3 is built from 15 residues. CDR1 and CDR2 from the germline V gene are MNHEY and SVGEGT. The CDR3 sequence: CASSRARSGGNTIYF. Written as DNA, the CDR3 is TGTGCCAGCAGTCGGGCCCGGAGCGGTGGAAACACCATATATTTT.

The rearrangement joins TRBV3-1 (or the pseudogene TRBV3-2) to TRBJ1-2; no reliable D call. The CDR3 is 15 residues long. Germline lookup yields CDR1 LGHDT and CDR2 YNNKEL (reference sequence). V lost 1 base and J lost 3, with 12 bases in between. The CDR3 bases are TGTGCCAGCAGCCAAGTCTCAGGATACGACTATGGCTACACCTTC. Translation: CASSQVSGYDYGYTF.

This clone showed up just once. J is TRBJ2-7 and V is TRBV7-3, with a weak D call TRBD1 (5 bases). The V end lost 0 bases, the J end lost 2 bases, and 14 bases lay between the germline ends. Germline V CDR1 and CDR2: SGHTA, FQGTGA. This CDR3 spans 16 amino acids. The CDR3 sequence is CASSLTSLVGAYEQYF. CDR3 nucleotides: TGTGCCAGCAGCTTAACAAGTTTGGTAGGGGCCTACGAGCAGTACTTC.

The CDR3 nucleotides are TGCAGCACTTTGAACTCCCGCTCTGGGGCCAACGTCCTGACTTTC. Residues: CSTLNSRSGANVLTF. The chain combines TRBV29-1 with TRBJ2-6; D not certain. Looked up from germline, CDR1 is SQVTM and CDR2 is ANQGSEA. Trimming shortened V by 8 bases and J by 0 bases, and 14 bases separated the two germline ends. The CDR3 runs 15 residues.

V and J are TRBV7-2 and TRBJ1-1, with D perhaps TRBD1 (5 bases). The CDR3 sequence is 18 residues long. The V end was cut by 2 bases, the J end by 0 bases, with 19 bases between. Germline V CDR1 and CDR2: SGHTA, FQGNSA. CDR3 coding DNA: TGTGCCAGCAGCTTATTAATGGCAGGGAATGAAGTGAACACTGAAGCTTTCTTT. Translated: CASSLLMAGNEVNTEAFF.

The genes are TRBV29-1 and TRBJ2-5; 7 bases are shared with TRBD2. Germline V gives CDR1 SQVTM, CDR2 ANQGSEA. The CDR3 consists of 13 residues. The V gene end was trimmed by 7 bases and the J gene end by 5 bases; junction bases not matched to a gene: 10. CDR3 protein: CSAAASGEETQYF. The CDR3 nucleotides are TGCAGCGCAGCAGCGAGCGGGGAGGAGACCCAGTACTTC.

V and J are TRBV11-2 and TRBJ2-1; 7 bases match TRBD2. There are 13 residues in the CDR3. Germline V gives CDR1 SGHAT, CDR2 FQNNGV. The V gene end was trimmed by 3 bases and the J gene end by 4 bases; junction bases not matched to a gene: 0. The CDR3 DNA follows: TGTGCCAGCAGCTTGGGGGGGTACAATGAGCAGTTCTTC. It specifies CASSLGGYNEQFF.

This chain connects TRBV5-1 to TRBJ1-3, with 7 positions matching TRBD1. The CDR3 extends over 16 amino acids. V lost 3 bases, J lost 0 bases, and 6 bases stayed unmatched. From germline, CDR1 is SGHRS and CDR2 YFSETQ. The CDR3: CASSWDSAISGNTIYF. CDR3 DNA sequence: TGCGCCAGCAGCTGGGACAGTGCTATCTCTGGAAACACCATATATTTT.

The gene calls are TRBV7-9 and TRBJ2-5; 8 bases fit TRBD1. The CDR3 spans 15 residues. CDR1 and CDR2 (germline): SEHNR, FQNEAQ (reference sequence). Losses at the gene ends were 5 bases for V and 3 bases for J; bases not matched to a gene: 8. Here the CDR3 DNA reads TGTGCCAGCAGCCAGCGGACAGGGACGAAAGAGACCCAGTACTTC. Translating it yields CASSQRTGTKETQYF.

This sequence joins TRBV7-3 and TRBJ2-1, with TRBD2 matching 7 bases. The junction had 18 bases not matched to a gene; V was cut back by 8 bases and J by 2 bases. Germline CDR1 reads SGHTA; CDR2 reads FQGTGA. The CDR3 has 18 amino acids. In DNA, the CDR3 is TGTGCCAGCTTGGTGGGGTTAGCGGGCTTAAAGACCTACAATGAGCAGTTCTTC. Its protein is CASLVGLAGLKTYNEQFF.

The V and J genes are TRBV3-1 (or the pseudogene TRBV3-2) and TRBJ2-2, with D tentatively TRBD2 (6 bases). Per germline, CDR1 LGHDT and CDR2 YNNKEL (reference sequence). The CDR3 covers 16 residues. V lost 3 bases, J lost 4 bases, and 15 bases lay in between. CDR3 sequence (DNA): TGTGCCAGCAGCCACGGGTCGAGCGGGCGCACCGGGGAGCTGTTTTTT. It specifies CASSHGSSGRTGELFF.

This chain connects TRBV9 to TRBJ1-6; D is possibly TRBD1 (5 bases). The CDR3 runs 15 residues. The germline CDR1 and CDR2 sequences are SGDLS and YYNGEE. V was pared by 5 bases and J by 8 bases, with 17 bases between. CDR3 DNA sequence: TGTGCCAGCAGTCAAGGCCAGGGAAGGGATTCACCCCTCCACTTT. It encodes CASSQGQGRDSPLHF.

The CDR3, as DNA: TGTGCCAGAAGCAATACAGGGCCCGGGGAGCTGTTTTTT. This gives the protein CARSNTGPGELFF. The rearrangement links TRBV5-3 to TRBJ2-2; the D gene is possibly TRBD1 (6 bases). TRBV5-3 is placed among ORFs of uncertain function. The V gene lost 4 bases and the J gene lost 6 bases, with 10 bases spanning the gap. This CDR3 is 13 amino acids long.

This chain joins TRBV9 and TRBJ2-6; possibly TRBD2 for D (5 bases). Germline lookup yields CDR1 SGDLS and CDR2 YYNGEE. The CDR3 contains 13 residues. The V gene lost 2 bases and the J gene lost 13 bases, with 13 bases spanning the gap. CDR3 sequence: CASSVKFSGVLTF. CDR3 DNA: TGTGCCAGCAGCGTGAAGTTCTCGGGGGTCCTGACTTTC.

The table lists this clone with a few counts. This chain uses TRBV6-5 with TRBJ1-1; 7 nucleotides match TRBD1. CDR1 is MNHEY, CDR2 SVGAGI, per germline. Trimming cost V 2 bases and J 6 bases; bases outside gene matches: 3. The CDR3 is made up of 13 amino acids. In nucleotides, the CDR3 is TGTGCCAGCAGTTACGGCCAGGGGGCTGAAGCTTTCTTT. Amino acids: CASSYGQGAEAFF.

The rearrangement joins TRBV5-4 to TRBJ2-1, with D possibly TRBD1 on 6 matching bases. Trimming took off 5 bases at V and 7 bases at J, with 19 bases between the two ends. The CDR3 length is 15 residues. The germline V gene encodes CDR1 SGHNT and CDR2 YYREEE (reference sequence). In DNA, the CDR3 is TGTGCCAGCAGTTCGAGATGGGTCCAGGGGAATGAGCAGTTCTTC. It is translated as CASSSRWVQGNEQFF.

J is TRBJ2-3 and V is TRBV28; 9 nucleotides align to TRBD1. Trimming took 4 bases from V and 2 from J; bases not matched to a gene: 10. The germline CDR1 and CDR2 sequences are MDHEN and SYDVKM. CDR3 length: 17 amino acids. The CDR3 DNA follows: TGTGCCAGCAGTTGGATAACAGGGGGCGACCTCACAGATACGCAGTATTTT. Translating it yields CASSWITGGDLTDTQYF.

CDR3 protein: CASSPGGETQYF. As DNA, the CDR3 is TGTGCCAGCAGCCCAGGGGGGGAGACCCAGTACTTC. The rearrangement uses TRBV3-1 (or the pseudogene TRBV3-2) and TRBJ2-5, with D possibly TRBD1 on 7 matching bases. CDR1 and CDR2 from the germline V gene are LGHDT and YNNKEL (reference sequence). The CDR3 is made up of 12 amino acids. V was shortened by 4 bases and J by 5 bases, with 8 bases between the two germline ends.

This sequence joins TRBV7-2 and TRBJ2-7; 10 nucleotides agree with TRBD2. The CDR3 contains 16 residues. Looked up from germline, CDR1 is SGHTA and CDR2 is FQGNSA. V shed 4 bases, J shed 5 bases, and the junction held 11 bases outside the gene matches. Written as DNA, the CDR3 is TGTGCCAGCAGCTCCCGGGGGCTAGCGGGAGCCCACGAGCAGTACTTC. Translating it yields CASSSRGLAGAHEQYF.

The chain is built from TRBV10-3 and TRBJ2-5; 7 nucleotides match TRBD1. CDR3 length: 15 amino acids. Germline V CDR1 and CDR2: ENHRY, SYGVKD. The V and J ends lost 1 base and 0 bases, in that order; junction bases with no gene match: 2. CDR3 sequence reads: CAISEWTGYQETQYF. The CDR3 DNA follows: TGTGCCATCAGTGAGTGGACAGGTTACCAAGAGACCCAGTACTTC.

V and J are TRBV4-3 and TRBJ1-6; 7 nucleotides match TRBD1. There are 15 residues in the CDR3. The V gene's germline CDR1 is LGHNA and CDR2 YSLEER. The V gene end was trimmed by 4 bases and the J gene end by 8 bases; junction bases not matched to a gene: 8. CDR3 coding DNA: TGCGCCAGCAGCCTCCAGACAGGGACCTATTCACCCCTCCACTTT. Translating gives CASSLQTGTYSPLHF.